This T cell receptor (beta chain) stems from a study of blood T cell repertoires in COVID-19. Study-wide background: The United States, Italy and Spain provided the acute and convalescent COVID-19 samples. The cDNA or gDNA used as material had been derived from T cells, B-cell-depleted T cells, or PBMCs.

This CDR3 contains 16 residues. V shed 7 bases and J shed 0 bases, with 18 bases lying between them. Germline CDR1 MNHNY, CDR2 SVGAGI (reference sequence). Authors' analysis steps: Cell counts per sample came from amplifying reference gene primers. Repertoires were generated with immunoSEQ multiplex PCR, while TCRdb's copy carries only in-frame clones and drops some. V, J and clone size were drawn from that table, and D and trimming were deduced from the DNA. In the table there are about 170,000 clones, about 87% of which are singletons. This TCR came from a man aged 18 to 30 with active or convalescent COVID-19. The V call is TRBV6-6, the J call TRBJ1-2; no definite D call. The sequencing input was peripheral blood. As DNA, the CDR3 is TGTGCCAGCACCGGAGGGTTGTTGTCAGCTAACTATGGCTACACCTTC. Its translation: CASTGGLLSANYGYTF.